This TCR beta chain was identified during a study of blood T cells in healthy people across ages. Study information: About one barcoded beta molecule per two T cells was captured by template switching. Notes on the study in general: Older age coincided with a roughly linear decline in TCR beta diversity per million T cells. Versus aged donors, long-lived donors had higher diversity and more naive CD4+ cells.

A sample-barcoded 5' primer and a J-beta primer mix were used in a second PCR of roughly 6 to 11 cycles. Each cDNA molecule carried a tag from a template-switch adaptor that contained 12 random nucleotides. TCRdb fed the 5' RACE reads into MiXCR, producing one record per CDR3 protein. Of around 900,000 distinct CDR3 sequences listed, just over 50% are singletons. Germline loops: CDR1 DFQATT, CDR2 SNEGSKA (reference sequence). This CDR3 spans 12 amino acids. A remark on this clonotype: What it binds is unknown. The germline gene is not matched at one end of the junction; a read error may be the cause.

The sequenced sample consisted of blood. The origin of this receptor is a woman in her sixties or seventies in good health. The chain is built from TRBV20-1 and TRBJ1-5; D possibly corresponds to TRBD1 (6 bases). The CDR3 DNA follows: TGTAGTGTAGACAGGTCCAATCAGCCCCAGCATTTT. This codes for CSVDRSNQPQHF.